These 21 T cell receptor beta chains came from one sample sequenced in a study of cytomegalovirus exposure and HLA in healthy donors. The PCR made use of 60 Vbeta and 13 Jbeta primers. Produced via immunoSEQ multiplex PCR; TCRdb's table is partial and in-frame only. The data contain some 120,000 clones, around 60% of them seen just once; the ten biggest clones take up 9.5%. The sequenced sample was PBMCs. The source is a woman between 40 and 50 years old in good health and CMV-seropositive.

The rearrangement joins TRBV6-5 to TRBJ1-4, with TRBD1 matching 8 bases. Germline CDR1 and CDR2: MNHEY and SVGAGI. The CDR3 is 15 residues long. Unmatched junction bases numbered 9, after V lost 5 bases and J lost 7 bases. This CDR3 reads CASSQTGEGSEKLFF. In nucleotides, the CDR3 is TGTGCCAGCAGTCAGACAGGGGAGGGTAGTGAAAAACTGTTTTTT.

This chain joins TRBV9 and TRBJ2-7, with 7 bases fitting TRBD1. The trim removed 0 bases at V and 2 bases at J, leaving 5 bases unmatched. The CDR3 consists of 15 residues. Germline CDR1 and CDR2: SGDLS and YYNGEE. The CDR3: CASSVGQGVAYEQYF. CDR3 nucleotides: TGTGCCAGCAGCGTAGGACAGGGAGTAGCCTACGAGCAGTACTTC.

The rearrangement joins TRBV4-3 to TRBJ2-1; D may be TRBD2 (5 bases). V was trimmed by 1 base and J by 7 bases, leaving 11 bases between them. This CDR3 contains 14 residues. CDR1 is LGHNA, CDR2 YSLEER, per germline. CDR3 DNA: TGCGCCAGCAGCCAAGTCGATAGACTAAATGAGCAGTTCTTC. This encodes CASSQVDRLNEQFF.

The rearrangement uses TRBV7-9 and TRBJ2-1; D ambiguous. Per germline, CDR1 SEHNR and CDR2 FQNEAQ (reference sequence). The CDR3 is 12 residues long. V dropped 7 bases and J dropped 7 bases, with 11 bases sitting between them. The CDR3 spells CASIPLANEQFF. The CDR3 DNA is TGTGCCAGCATCCCCCTCGCGAATGAGCAGTTCTTC.

The CDR3 loop reads CASSQETRGGSPLHF. CDR3 bases: TGCGCCAGCAGCCAAGAAACACGAGGCGGTTCACCCCTCCACTTT. The chain recombines TRBV4-3 with TRBJ1-6; no definite D call. V was cut by 0 bases and J by 9 bases, with 12 bases left in between. Germline assignment: CDR1 LGHNA and CDR2 YSLEER. The length of the CDR3 is 15 residues.

The V gene is TRBV15, the J gene TRBJ2-7, with TRBD2 matching over 11 bases. CDR1 is LNHNV, CDR2 YYDKDF, per germline (reference sequence). This CDR3 has 15 residues. Trimming removed 3 bases from V and 2 bases from J; junction bases left unmatched: 3. CDR3 sequence (DNA): TGTGCCACCAGCAGGCCGGGACTAGCGGCCTACGAGCAGTACTTC. This sequence encodes CATSRPGLAAYEQYF.

The CDR3 loop is CASSQDPRSSYNEQFF. In DNA form, the CDR3 reads TGCGCCAGCAGCCAAGACCCGCGAAGCTCCTACAATGAGCAGTTCTTC. This chain connects TRBV4-3 to TRBJ2-1; D is uncertain. Germline V gene data show CDR1 as LGHNA and CDR2 as YSLEER. CDR3 length equals 16 residues. The V end was cut by 0 bases, the J end by 0 bases, with 9 bases between.

The sample holds one count of this clone. V and J are TRBV7-2 and TRBJ2-7; TRBD2 matches 10 bases. Trimming cost V 0 bases and J 5 bases; bases outside gene matches: 4. This CDR3 is 15 amino acids long. Germline-derived CDR1 and CDR2 are SGHTA and FQGNSA. CDR3 loop: CASSLAGLAGDEQYF. The CDR3 bases are TGTGCCAGCAGCTTAGCTGGTCTAGCGGGAGACGAGCAGTACTTC.

This clone was detected only a few times. The chain joins TRBV7-8 to TRBJ2-2; unclear D gene. Germline V CDR1 and CDR2: SGHVS, FQNEAQ. The CDR3 contains 15 residues. Trimming removed 5 bases at V and 3 bases at J, with 13 bases between. CDR3 amino acids: CASSLTSGYTGELFF. CDR3 in DNA: TGTGCCAGCAGCCTCACGTCAGGTTACACCGGGGAGCTGTTTTTT.

V is TRBV7-9 and J is TRBJ1-4; 9 nucleotides line up with TRBD1. CDR1 is SEHNR and CDR2 is FQNEAQ in the germline V gene (reference sequence). V shed 5 bases and J 7 bases; nucleotides not matched to a gene: 14. The CDR3 contains 17 residues. CDR3 bases: TGTGCCAGCAGCCCTACAATGGACAGGGGCGCGATTGAAAAACTGTTTTTT. Its protein product is CASSPTMDRGAIEKLFF.

This clone has just a few counts. This chain joins TRBV7-2 and TRBJ1-4; D is perhaps TRBD1 (6 bases). Germline V CDR1 and CDR2: SGHTA, FQGNSA. The CDR3 consists of 14 residues. V lost 6 bases, J lost 4 bases, and 12 bases lay in between. The CDR3 spells CASRQGPNNEKLFF. The CDR3 bases are TGTGCCAGCAGACAGGGCCCGAATAATGAAAAACTGTTTTTT. The whole variable domain, filled in from reference TRBV7-2 and TRBJ1-4, reads GAGVSQSPSNKVTEKGKDVELRCDPISGHTALYWYRQSLGQGLEFLIYFQGNSAPDKSGLPSDRFSAERTGGSVSTLTIQRTQQEDSAVYLCASRQGPNNEKLFFGSGTQLSVL.

This clone is a singleton in its sample. The chain uses TRBV28 and TRBJ2-1; 7 bases align to TRBD2. The trim removed 6 bases at V and 7 bases at J, leaving 12 bases unmatched. This CDR3 comprises 15 residues. Germline loops: CDR1 MDHEN, CDR2 SYDVKM. This CDR3 reads CASSPTSAGRNEQFF. CDR3 DNA: TGTGCCAGCAGCCCAACTAGCGCGGGTCGGAATGAGCAGTTCTTC.

This clone has more than one count but fewer than ten. V is TRBV28 and J is TRBJ2-7, with 7 bases lining up with TRBD1. This CDR3 spans 16 amino acids. Germline CDR1 is MDHEN and CDR2 is SYDVKM. After removal of 5 bases from V and 3 bases from J, the junction contained 13 bases not matched to a gene. Here the CDR3 DNA reads TGTGCCAGCAGTCCATCGACAGGGTCGGGCTACTACGAGCAGTACTTC. Protein product: CASSPSTGSGYYEQYF.

To note about this clone: At one boundary the junction diverges from the germline segment, which might be a read error. This chain connects TRBV7-7 to TRBJ1-3; D might be TRBD1 (6 bases). This CDR3 is built from 18 residues. Germline assignment: CDR1 SSHAT and CDR2 FNYEAQ (reference sequence). In DNA form, the CDR3 reads TGTGCTAGCAGCTTAGTTAGGTCGAAGACAGGCTCTGGAAACACCATATATTTT. Its translation: CASSLVRSKTGSGNTIYF.

Comment on this clone: The sample contains more than one DNA sequence encoding this CDR3. This rearrangement joins TRBV2 to TRBJ1-4; 9 nucleotides line up with TRBD1. The germline CDR1 and CDR2 sequences are SNHLY and FYNNEI. V was clipped by 6 bases and J by 7 bases; unmatched bases: 3. The CDR3 loop spans 13 amino acids. The CDR3 reads CASRDRGIEKLFF. The CDR3 nucleotides are TGTGCCAGCAGGGACAGGGGTATTGAAAAACTGTTTTTT.

The chain has TRBV7-2 and TRBJ2-5; perhaps TRBD2 as D (5 bases). Germline V gene data show CDR1 as SGHTA and CDR2 as FQGNSA. There are 16 residues in the CDR3. Trimming shortened V by 0 bases and J by 7 bases, and 18 bases separated the two germline ends. CDR3 region: CASSLAAAATGGTQYF. DNA of the CDR3: TGTGCCAGCAGCTTAGCGGCTGCGGCGACCGGAGGGACCCAGTACTTC. The variable domain in full, with the rest retrieved from reference TRBV7-2 and TRBJ2-5, is GAGVSQSPSNKVTEKGKDVELRCDPISGHTALYWYRQSLGQGLEFLIYFQGNSAPDKSGLPSDRFSAERTGGSVSTLTIQRTQQEDSAVYLCASSLAAAATGGTQYFGPGTRLLVL.

This clone was counted between two and nine times. The rearrangement links TRBV19 to TRBJ2-5; D is possibly TRBD1 (6 bases). Gene TRBJ2-7 matches the end of the DNA better, so the J call may be wrong. The CDR3 contains 16 residues. CDR1 is LNHDA and CDR2 is SQIVND in the germline V gene (reference sequence). Here the CDR3 DNA reads TGTGCCAGTAGTGCATATCTGGGGGCGCGAGCTTACGAGCAGTACTTC. Its translation: CASSAYLGARAYEQYF.

This clone was picked up one time. The chain employs TRBV11-2 and TRBJ2-1, with 8 positions matching TRBD2. The V gene end was trimmed by 0 bases and the J gene end by 5 bases; junction bases not matched to a gene: 3. This CDR3 has 15 residues. Germline CDR1 and CDR2: SGHAT and FQNNGV. CDR3 sequence reads: CASSLDLLADNEQFF. The CDR3 DNA reads TGTGCCAGCAGCTTAGACCTACTAGCGGACAATGAGCAGTTCTTC.

The sample holds a few counts of this clone. CDR3: CASSTRTPNEKLFF. The CDR3 nucleotides read TGTGCCAGCAGCACCCGGACTCCCAATGAAAAACTGTTTTTT. The chain is built from TRBV9 and TRBJ1-4, with unresolved D. V dropped 4 bases and J dropped 5 bases, with 12 bases sitting between them. Germline V gene lookup returns CDR1 SGDLS and CDR2 YYNGEE. The CDR3 loop spans 14 amino acids.

The genes are TRBV27 and TRBJ1-6; TRBD1 matches 10 bases. V dropped 4 bases and J dropped 7; count of bases not matched to a gene: 1. This CDR3 is 14 amino acids long. Germline CDR1 is MNHEY and CDR2 is SMNVEV (reference sequence). The CDR3 DNA sequence: TGTGCCAGCAGTTGGGGACAGGGGAATTCACCCCTCCACTTT. Amino acid sequence: CASSWGQGNSPLHF.

The V and J genes are TRBV5-1 and TRBJ2-1; 7 nucleotides agree with TRBD1. The CDR3 consists of 16 residues. Germline V CDR1 and CDR2: SGHRS, YFSETQ. After removal of 3 bases from V and 4 bases from J, the junction contained 10 bases not matched to a gene. The CDR3 protein is CASSSGQPNFYNEQFF. The CDR3 bases are TGCGCCAGCAGCTCGGGACAGCCCAATTTTTACAATGAGCAGTTCTTC.